The rows below give T cell receptor beta chains drawn from one sample of a study of OX40 agonist ivuxolimab in advanced cancers. The protocol was immunoSEQ multiplex PCR, while the TCRdb copy is restricted to in-frame clones and leaves out a portion. The data hold about 42,000 clones, with approximately 86% observed a single time. Material: CD4+ or CD8+ T cells sorted from blood, obtained in a trial of the OX40 agonist ivuxolimab. Every receptor here comes from an adult with an advanced solid tumor such as melanoma, head and neck, liver or kidney cancer. CDR3s include the opening cysteine and the closing phenylalanine or tryptophan. D genes are given only for firm matches. Size is omitted from some rows. Given values are once, few, many or a class for expanded clones.

.	TRBJ1-5	TRBV15	.	CATSVGPGQPQHF	TGTGCCACCAGTGTAGGTCCAGGACAGCCCCAGCATTTT
.	TRBJ2-7	TRBV7-6	TRBD2	CASSLAIRPGLAGPLKGYEQYF	TGTGCCAGCAGCTTAGCGATTAGACCGGGACTAGCGGGTCCCCTCAAGGGTTACGAGCAGTACTTC
.	TRBJ1-2	TRBV5-4	.	CASSRTKDRANYGYTF	TGTGCCAGCAGCCGTACGAAGGACAGAGCTAACTATGGCTACACCTTC
.	TRBJ2-1	TRBV7-9	TRBD2	CASSLSPILAGTTNEQFF	TGTGCCAGCAGCTTATCCCCCATTCTAGCGGGCACTACCAATGAGCAGTTCTTC
once	TRBJ2-7	TRBV5-5	TRBD1	CASSVDRVTYEQYF	TGTGCCAGCAGCGTGGACAGGGTAACCTACGAGCAGTACTTC
.	TRBJ1-2	TRBV10-2	.	CATLDRAYGYTF	TGCGCCACCTTGGACCGGGCCTATGGCTACACCTTC
.	TRBJ2-5	TRBV6-4	TRBD2	CASSDGREKETQYF	TGTGCCAGCAGTGACGGGCGGGAGAAAGAGACCCAGTACTTC
.	TRBJ1-1	TRBV6-6	.	CASSYLLRGEAFF	TGTGCCAGCAGTTACTTGCTCAGGGGAGAAGCTTTCTTT
.	TRBJ2-3	TRBV27	TRBD1	CASSLSLRTGSTDTQYF	TGTGCCAGCAGTTTATCGTTAAGGACAGGGAGCACAGATACGCAGTATTTT
.	TRBJ2-5	TRBV5-1	.	CASSLGERGMETQYF	TGCGCCAGCAGCTTGGGTGAACGGGGCATGGAGACCCAGTACTTC
.	TRBJ2-7	TRBV15	.	CATSRDRVIVRYEQYF	TGTGCCACCAGCAGAGATAGGGTAATAGTTCGCTACGAGCAGTACTTC
.	TRBJ2-5	TRBV4-1	TRBD2	CASSHPPGGQETQYF	TGCGCCAGCAGCCACCCCCCGGGGGGGCAAGAGACCCAGTACTTC
.	TRBJ2-7	TRBV5-1	TRBD1	CASSLRQGSYEQYF	TGCGCCAGCAGCTTGAGACAGGGTTCCTACGAGCAGTACTTC
.	TRBJ2-7	TRBV20-1	.	CSAGTYEQYF	TGCAGTGCTGGAACCTACGAGCAGTACTTC
.	TRBJ2-7	TRBV11-2	TRBD1	CASGTGGVPEQYF	TGTGCCAGCGGGACAGGCGGGGTCCCGGAGCAGTACTTC
.	TRBJ2-7	TRBV28	TRBD2	CASSFRAGDGTYEQYF	TGTGCCAGCAGTTTTCGAGCGGGAGACGGGACGTACGAGCAGTACTTC
.	TRBJ2-5	TRBV7-9	.	CASSPRIQETQYF	TGTGCCAGCAGCCCTAGGATCCAAGAGACCCAGTACTTC
once	TRBJ1-1	TRBV7-6	.	CASSPRDTEAFF	TGTGCCAGCAGCCCTCGGGACACCGAAGCTTTCTTT
.	TRBJ2-7	TRBV25-1	.	CATGRGHREQYF	TGTGCCACCGGGAGGGGGCATCGCGAGCAGTACTTC
once	TRBJ1-2	TRBV7-2	.	CASSYRTFYGYTF	TGTGCCAGCAGCTACCGGACTTTCTATGGCTACACCTTC
.	TRBJ2-1	TRBV6-5	.	CASSSAGPSVEQFF	TGTGCCAGCAGTTCGGCGGGGCCTTCGGTTGAGCAGTTCTTC
.	TRBJ1-1	TRBV18	TRBD1	CASSHRDRDTEAFF	TGTGCCAGCTCTCACCGGGACAGGGACACTGAAGCTTTCTTT
few	TRBJ2-7	TRBV10-3	.	CAISDSSYEQYF	TGTGCCATCTCGGACAGCTCCTACGAGCAGTACTTC
once	TRBJ1-1	TRBV6-4	.	CASSDLPNTEAFF	TGTGCCAGCAGTGATTTGCCGAACACTGAAGCTTTCTTT
.	TRBJ1-5	TRBV4-1	.	CASSQGFGNQPQHF	TGCGCCAGCAGCCAAGGGTTTGGCAATCAGCCCCAGCATTTT
.	TRBJ1-3	TRBV13	TRBD1	CASSFTGGGNTIYF	TGTGCCAGCAGCTTCACAGGGGGCGGAAACACCATATATTTT
few	TRBJ2-1	TRBV15	.	CATSRDPPARRTYNEQFF	TGTGCCACCAGCAGAGACCCACCCGCGCGGAGAACCTACAATGAGCAGTTCTTC
.	TRBJ2-1	TRBV30	TRBD2	CAWSQRAGGSYNEQFF	TGTGCCTGGAGCCAGAGAGCGGGGGGAAGCTACAATGAGCAGTTCTTC
.	TRBJ2-3	TRBV19	.	CASSIASLADTQYF	TGTGCCAGTAGTATAGCTAGCCTCGCAGATACGCAGTATTTT
.	TRBJ2-1	TRBV19	.	CASSIWGEQFF	TGTGCCAGTAGTATATGGGGGGAGCAGTTCTTC
.	TRBJ1-2	TRBV27	TRBD1	CASSPPDRGSGYTF	TGTGCCAGCAGCCCTCCGGACAGGGGAAGTGGCTACACCTTC
.	TRBJ1-2	TRBV13	.	CASSYKTNGYTF	TGTGCCAGCAGCTATAAGACAAATGGCTACACCTTC
.	TRBJ2-7	TRBV5-1	.	CASSLVRGDEQYF	TGCGCCAGCAGCTTGGTGAGGGGGGACGAGCAGTACTTC
.	TRBJ1-1	TRBV6-1	.	CASSYFRETEAFF	TGTGCCAGCAGTTATTTCAGGGAGACTGAAGCTTTCTTT
.	TRBJ2-1	TRBV7-7	.	CASSLQGRWDEQFF	TGTGCCAGCAGCTTACAGGGCCGATGGGACGAGCAGTTCTTC
.	TRBJ2-3	TRBV4-3	TRBD2	CASSLSGGAGDTQYF	TGCGCCAGCAGCCTTAGCGGGGGGGCTGGAGATACGCAGTATTTT
.	TRBJ2-2	TRBV7-8	.	CASRVGVIGELFF	TGTGCCAGCAGGGTTGGAGTGATCGGGGAGCTGTTTTTT
.	TRBJ2-5	TRBV4-1	.	CASSQDRGSGKETQYF	TGCGCCAGCAGCCAAGATCGAGGGAGCGGCAAAGAGACCCAGTACTTC
.	TRBJ2-1	TRBV2	.	CASSEGPLDEQFF	TGTGCCAGCAGTGAAGGGCCCTTAGATGAGCAGTTCTTC
.	TRBJ2-5	TRBV27	.	CASSSIYRTDQETQYF	TGTGCCAGCAGTTCCATATATCGGACAGACCAAGAGACCCAGTACTTC
.	TRBJ2-3	TRBV7-2	.	CASSVGERGTDTQYF	TGTGCCAGCAGCGTCGGGGAGCGAGGCACAGATACGCAGTATTTT
.	TRBJ2-7	TRBV2	TRBD2	CASRRLAGEIEQYF	TGTGCCAGCAGAAGACTAGCGGGAGAGATCGAGCAGTACTTC
few	TRBJ1-6	TRBV7-9	.	CASSPPFDRLGSYNSPLHF	TGTGCCAGCAGCCCACCCTTCGACAGGCTCGGGTCCTATAATTCACCCCTCCACTTT
.	TRBJ1-2	TRBV30	.	CAWDRPQSLGYTF	TGTGCCTGGGACAGGCCTCAAAGTCTTGGCTACACCTTC
.	TRBJ2-1	TRBV6-1	.	CASTRQVHEQFF	TGTGCCAGCACTAGACAGGTACATGAGCAGTTCTTC
.	TRBJ1-6	TRBV6-5	TRBD1	CASSYATGANSPLHF	TGTGCCAGCAGTTACGCGACAGGGGCAAATTCACCCCTCCACTTT
.	TRBJ2-3	TRBV5-6	TRBD1	CASSWDRDDTQYF	TGTGCCAGCAGCTGGGACAGGGACGATACGCAGTATTTT
.	TRBJ2-1	TRBV9	.	CASSFGTPNNEQFF	TGTGCCAGCAGCTTCGGGACGCCTAACAATGAGCAGTTCTTC
.	TRBJ2-7	TRBV19	TRBD1	CASSSLWTGKGDEQYF	TGTGCCAGTAGTTCCTTGTGGACAGGGAAAGGTGACGAGCAGTACTTC
.	TRBJ2-3	TRBV9	.	CASSVESGVFTTDTQYF	TGTGCCAGCAGCGTAGAGTCAGGGGTCTTTACGACAGATACGCAGTATTTT
.	TRBJ2-1	TRBV5-1	.	CASSGGGGGNEQFF	TGCGCCAGCAGCGGAGGGGGAGGTGGGAATGAGCAGTTCTTC
.	TRBJ1-5	TRBV4-1	.	CASSQVTANNRPQHF	TGCGCCAGCAGCCAAGTGACAGCCAACAATCGGCCCCAGCATTTT
.	TRBJ2-1	TRBV9	.	CASSTGNEQFF	TGTGCCAGCTCGACTGGAAATGAGCAGTTCTTC
.	TRBJ2-7	TRBV14	.	CASSPWLGSSYEQYF	TGTGCCAGCAGCCCCTGGTTGGGGAGCTCCTACGAGCAGTACTTC